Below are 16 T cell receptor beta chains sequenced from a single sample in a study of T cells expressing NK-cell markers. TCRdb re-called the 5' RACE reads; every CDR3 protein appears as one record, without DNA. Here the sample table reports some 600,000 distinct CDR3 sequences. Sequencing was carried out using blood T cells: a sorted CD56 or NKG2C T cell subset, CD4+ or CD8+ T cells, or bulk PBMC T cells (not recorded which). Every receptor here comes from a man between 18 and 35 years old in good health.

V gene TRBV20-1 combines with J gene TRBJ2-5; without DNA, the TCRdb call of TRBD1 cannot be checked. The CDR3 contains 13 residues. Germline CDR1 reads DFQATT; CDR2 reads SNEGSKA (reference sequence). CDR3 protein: CSARRTGVETQYF.

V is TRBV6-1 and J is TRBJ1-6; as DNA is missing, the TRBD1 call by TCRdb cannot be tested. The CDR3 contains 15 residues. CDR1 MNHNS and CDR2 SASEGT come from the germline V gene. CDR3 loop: CASSRRPGYNSPLHF.

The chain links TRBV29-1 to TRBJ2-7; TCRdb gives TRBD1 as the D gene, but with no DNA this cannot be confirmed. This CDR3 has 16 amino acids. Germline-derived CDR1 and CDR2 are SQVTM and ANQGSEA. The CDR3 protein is CSVEENRDRGSYEQYF.

CDR3 sequence: CASSLSIGGRAWGEQFF. V gene TRBV7-2 combines with J gene TRBJ2-1; TCRdb's D gene call, TRBD2, goes unchecked for lack of DNA. From germline, CDR1 is SGHTA and CDR2 FQGNSA. The length of the CDR3 is 17 residues.

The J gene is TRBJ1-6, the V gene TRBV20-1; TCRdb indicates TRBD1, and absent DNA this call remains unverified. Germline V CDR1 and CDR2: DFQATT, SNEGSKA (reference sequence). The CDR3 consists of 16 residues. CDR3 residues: CSARESRGTDNSPLHF.

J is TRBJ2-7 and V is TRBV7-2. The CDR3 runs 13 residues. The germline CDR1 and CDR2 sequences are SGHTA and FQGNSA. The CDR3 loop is CASSLQLLYEQYF.

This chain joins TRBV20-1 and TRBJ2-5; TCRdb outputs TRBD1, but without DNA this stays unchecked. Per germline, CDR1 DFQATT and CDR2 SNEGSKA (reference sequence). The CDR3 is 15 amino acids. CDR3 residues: CSARMGQEVQETQYF.

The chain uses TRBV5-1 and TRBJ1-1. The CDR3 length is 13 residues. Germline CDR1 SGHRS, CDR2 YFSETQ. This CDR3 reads CASSRGGVGGAFF.

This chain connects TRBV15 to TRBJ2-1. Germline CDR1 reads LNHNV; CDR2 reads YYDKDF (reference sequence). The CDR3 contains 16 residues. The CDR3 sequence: CATSRDSGGLDNEQFF.

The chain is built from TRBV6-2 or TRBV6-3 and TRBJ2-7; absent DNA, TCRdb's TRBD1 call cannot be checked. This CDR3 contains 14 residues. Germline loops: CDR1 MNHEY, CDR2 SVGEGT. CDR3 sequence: CASSYMRGRGEQYF.

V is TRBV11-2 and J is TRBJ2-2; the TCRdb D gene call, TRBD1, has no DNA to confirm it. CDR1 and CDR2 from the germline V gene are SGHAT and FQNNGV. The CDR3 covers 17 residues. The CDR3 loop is CASSLGPPGSLSGELFF.

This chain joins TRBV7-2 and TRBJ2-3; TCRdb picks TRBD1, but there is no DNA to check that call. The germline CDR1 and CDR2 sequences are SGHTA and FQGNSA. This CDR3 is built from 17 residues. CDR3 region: CASSFSGTGGSTDTQYF.

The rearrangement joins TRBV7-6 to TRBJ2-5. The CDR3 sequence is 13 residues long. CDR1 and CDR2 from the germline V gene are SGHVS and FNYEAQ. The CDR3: CASSLALAETQYF.

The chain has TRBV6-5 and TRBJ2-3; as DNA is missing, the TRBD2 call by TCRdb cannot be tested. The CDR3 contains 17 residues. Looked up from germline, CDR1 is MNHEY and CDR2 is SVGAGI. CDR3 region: CASKDDLASLGTDTQYF.

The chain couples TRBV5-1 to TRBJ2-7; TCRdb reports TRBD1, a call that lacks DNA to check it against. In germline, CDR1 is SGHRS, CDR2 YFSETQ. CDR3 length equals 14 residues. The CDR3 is CASSLAQGAQEQYF. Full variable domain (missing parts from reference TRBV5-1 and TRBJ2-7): KAGVTQTPRYLIKTRGQQVTLSCSPISGHRSVSWYQQTPGQGLQFLFEYFSETQRNKGNFPGRFSGRQFSNSRSEMNVSTLELGDSALYLCASSLAQGAQEQYFGPGTRLTVT.

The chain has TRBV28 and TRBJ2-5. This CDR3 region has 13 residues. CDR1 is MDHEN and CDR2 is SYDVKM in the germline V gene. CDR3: CASTEDGQETQYF.